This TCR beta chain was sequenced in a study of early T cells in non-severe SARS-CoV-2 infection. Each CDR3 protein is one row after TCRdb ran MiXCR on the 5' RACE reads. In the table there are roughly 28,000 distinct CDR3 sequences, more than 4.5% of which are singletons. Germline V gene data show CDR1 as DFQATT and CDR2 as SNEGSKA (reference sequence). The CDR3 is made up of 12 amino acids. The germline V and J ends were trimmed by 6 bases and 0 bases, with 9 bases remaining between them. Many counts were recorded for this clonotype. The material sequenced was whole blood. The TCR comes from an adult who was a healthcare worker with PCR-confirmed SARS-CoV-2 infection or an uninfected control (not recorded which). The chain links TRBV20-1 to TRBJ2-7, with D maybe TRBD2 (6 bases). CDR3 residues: CSAPDYSYEQYF. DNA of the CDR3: TGCAGTGCGCCGGACTACTCCTACGAGCAGTACTTC.